The 8 T cell receptor beta chains below come from one sample, sequenced in a study of molecular identifiers for immune sequencing clone quantification. TCRdb reprocessed the PCR reads via MiXCR and lists one record per CDR3 protein. This table has 490,000 or so distinct CDR3 sequences, approximately 25% appearing once. Material: naive CD8+ T cells from blood, with Jurkat cell RNA spiked in. The subset: FACS-sorted CD8+CD4-CCR7+CD45RA+ naive T cells. Receptor source: a human donor in good health. Some libraries in this study had Jurkat cell RNA spiked in.

This clonotype was seen a few times. The chain joins TRBV3-1 to TRBJ2-2; D unresolved. There are 17 residues in the CDR3. The germline V gene has CDR1 LGHDT and CDR2 YNNKEL (reference sequence). V lost 0 bases and J lost 1, with 12 bases in between. The CDR3 DNA reads as TGTGCCAGCAGCCAAGATGACCGAGCCCTGAACACCGGGGAGCTGTTTTTT. Its translation: CASSQDDRALNTGELFF. Full variable domain (missing parts from reference TRBV3-1 and TRBJ2-2): DTAVSQTPKYLVTQMGNDKSIKCEQNLGHDTMYWYKQDSKKFLKIMFSYNNKELIINETVPNRFSPKSPDKAHLNLHINSLELGDSAVYFCASSQDDRALNTGELFFGEGSRLTVL.

The chain has TRBV20-1 and TRBJ2-1; D might be TRBD2 (6 bases). V was shortened by 7 bases and J by 2 bases, with 18 bases between the two germline ends. CDR3 length equals 15 residues. Germline V lookup: CDR1 DFQATT, CDR2 SNEGSKA (reference sequence). The CDR3 sequence is CSVFIRESPYNEQFF. The CDR3 DNA reads TGCAGTGTCTTTATACGGGAGTCGCCCTACAATGAGCAGTTCTTC.

CDR3 coding DNA: TGCGCCAGCAGTGAGTCTCCGGGGGGTTCAGCAGATACGCAGTATTTT. Its translation is CASSESPGGSADTQYF. The chain has TRBV10-1 and TRBJ2-3; 7 nucleotides match TRBD2. The CDR3 is 16 amino acids. V lost 0 bases to trimming and J lost 4 bases; unmatched junction nucleotides: 7. CDR1 and CDR2 (germline): WNHNN, SYGVQD (reference sequence).

This clonotype was observed many times. The chain carries TRBV28 and TRBJ2-3; 10 bases line up with TRBD2. Germline CDR1 and CDR2: MDHEN and SYDVKM. The CDR3 runs 16 residues. V lost 5 bases and J lost 6; bases outside the gene matches: 11. As DNA, the CDR3 is TGTGCCAGCAGTACTCCTAGCGGGAGTGAAGGGGATACGCAGTATTTT. Its protein product is CASSTPSGSEGDTQYF.

The CDR3 spells CASSGPGSGELFF. CDR3 DNA sequence: TGTGCCAGTAGTGGCCCGGGTTCCGGGGAGCTGTTTTTT. The chain employs TRBV19 and TRBJ2-2; D gene uncertain. The CDR3 is made up of 13 amino acids. CDR1 and CDR2 (germline): LNHDA, SQIVND (reference sequence). The V end lost 5 bases, the J end lost 6 bases, and 10 bases lay between the germline ends.

About this clonotype: This may stem from a read error, because a much larger clone lies one nucleotide away. This rearrangement joins TRBV4-1 to TRBJ2-7; the match to TRBD1 covers 8 bases. The CDR3 sequence is 14 residues long. CDR1 is MGHRA and CDR2 is YSYEKL in the germline V gene. CDR3 nucleotide sequence: TGCGCCAGCAGCCCGAAGGACAGGGAGTACGAGCGGTACTTC. It is translated as CASSPKDREYERYF.

The J gene is TRBJ2-5, the V gene TRBV7-9, with 9 nucleotides matching TRBD2. The V segment lost 5 bases and the J segment 4 bases; nucleotides outside the gene matches: 14. The CDR3 runs to 17 residues. From germline, CDR1 is SEHNR and CDR2 FQNEAQ (reference sequence). This CDR3 is CASSPTLAGGLPETQYF. In nucleotides, the CDR3 is TGTGCCAGCAGCCCGACCCTCGCGGGGGGGCTCCCAGAGACCCAGTACTTC.

In this sample, this clonotype turned up a few times. The rearrangement uses TRBV6-2 or TRBV6-3 and TRBJ1-6, with no clear D. CDR1 and CDR2 (germline): MNHEY, SVGEGT. V lost 6 bases and J 0 bases, leaving 15 bases between the germline ends. The CDR3 sequence is 17 residues long. This CDR3 is CASSPRTGSSYNSPLHF. The CDR3 coding sequence is TGTGCCAGCAGCCCCCGGACCGGGAGCTCCTATAATTCACCCCTCCACTTT.